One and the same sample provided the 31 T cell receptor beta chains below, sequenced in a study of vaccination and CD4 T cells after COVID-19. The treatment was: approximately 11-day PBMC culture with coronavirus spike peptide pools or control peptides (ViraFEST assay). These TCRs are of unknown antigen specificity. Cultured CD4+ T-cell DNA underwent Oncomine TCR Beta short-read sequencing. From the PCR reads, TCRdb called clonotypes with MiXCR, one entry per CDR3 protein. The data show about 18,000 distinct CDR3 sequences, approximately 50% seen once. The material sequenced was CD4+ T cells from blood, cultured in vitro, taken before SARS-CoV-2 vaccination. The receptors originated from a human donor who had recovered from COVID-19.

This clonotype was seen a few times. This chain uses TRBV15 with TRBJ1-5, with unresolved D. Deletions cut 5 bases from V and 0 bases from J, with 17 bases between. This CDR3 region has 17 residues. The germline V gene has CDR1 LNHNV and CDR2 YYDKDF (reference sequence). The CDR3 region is CATSRKNGRISNQPQHF. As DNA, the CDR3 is TGTGCCACCAGCCGAAAAAATGGGAGAATTAGCAATCAGCCCCAGCATTTT.

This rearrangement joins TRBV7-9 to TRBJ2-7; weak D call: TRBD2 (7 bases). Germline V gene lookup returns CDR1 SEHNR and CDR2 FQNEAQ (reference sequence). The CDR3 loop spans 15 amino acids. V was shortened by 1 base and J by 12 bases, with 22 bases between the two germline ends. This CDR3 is CASSLVPGGAKAGYF. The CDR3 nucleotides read TGTGCCAGCAGCTTAGTCCCGGGGGGCGCTAAGGCAGGGTACTTC.

The CDR3 DNA is TGTGCCAGCAGCAGCGGACAGAACTATGGCTACACCTTC. The encoded protein is CASSSGQNYGYTF. The V gene is TRBV5-5, the J gene TRBJ1-2; the D gene is possibly TRBD1 (6 bases). The germline V and J ends were trimmed by 4 bases and 2 bases, with 9 bases remaining between them. This CDR3 is built from 13 residues. Per germline, CDR1 SGHKS and CDR2 YYEKEE (reference sequence).

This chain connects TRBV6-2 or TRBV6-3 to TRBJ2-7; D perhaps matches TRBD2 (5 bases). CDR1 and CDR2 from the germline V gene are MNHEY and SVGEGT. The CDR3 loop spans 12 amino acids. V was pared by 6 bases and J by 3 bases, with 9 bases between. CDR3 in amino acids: CASRSTSYEQYF. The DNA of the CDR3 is TGTGCCAGCAGGTCCACTAGCTACGAGCAGTACTTC.

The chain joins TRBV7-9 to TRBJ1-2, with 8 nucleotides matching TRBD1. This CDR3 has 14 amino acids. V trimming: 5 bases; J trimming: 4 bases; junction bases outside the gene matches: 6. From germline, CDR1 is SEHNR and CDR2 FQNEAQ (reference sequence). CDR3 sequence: CASSPRDRFYGYTF. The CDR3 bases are TGTGCCAGCAGCCCCCGGGACAGGTTCTATGGCTACACCTTC.

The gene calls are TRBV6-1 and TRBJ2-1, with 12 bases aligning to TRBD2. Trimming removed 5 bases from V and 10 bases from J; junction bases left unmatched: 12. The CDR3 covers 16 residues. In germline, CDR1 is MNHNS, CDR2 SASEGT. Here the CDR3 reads CASSRPTSGSPNEQFF. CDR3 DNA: TGTGCCAGCAGTCGCCCGACTAGCGGGAGCCCAAACGAGCAGTTCTTC.

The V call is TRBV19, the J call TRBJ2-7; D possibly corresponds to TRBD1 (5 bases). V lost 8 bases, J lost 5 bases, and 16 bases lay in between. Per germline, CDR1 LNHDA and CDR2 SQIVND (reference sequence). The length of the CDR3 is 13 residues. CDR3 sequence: CASAQGRYDEQYF. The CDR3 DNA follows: TGTGCCAGTGCTCAGGGTAGGTACGACGAGCAGTACTTC.

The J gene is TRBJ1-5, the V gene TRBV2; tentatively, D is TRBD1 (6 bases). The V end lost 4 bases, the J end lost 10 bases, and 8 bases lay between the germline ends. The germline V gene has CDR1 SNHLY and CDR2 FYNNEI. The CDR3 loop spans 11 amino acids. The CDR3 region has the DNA TGTGCCAGCAGTGTCAGGGGTCCCCAGCATTTT. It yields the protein CASSVRGPQHF.

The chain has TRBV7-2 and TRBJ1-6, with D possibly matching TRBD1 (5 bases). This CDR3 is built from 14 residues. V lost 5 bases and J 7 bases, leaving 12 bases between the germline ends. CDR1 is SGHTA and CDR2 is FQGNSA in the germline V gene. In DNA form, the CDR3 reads TGTGCCAGCAGCCCGGGGGGGGGGAATTCACCCCTCCACTTT. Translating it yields CASSPGGGNSPLHF.

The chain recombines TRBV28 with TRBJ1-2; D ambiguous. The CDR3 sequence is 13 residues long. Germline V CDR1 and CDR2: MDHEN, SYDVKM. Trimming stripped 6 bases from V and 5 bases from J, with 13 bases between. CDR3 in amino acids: CASRQREFYGYTF. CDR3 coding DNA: TGTGCCAGCAGACAACGGGAGTTTTATGGCTACACCTTC.

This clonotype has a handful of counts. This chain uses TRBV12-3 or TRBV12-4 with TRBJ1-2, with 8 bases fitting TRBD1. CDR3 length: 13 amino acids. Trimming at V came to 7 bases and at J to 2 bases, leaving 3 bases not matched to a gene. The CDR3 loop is CASTSGGNYGYTF. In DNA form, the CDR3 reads TGTGCCAGCACCTCAGGGGGCAACTATGGCTACACCTTC.

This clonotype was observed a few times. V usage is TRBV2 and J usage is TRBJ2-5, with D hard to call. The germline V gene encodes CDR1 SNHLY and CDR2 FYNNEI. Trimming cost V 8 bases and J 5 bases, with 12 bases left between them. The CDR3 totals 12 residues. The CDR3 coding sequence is TGTGCCAGCGAGGCCGTGGGGGAGACCCAGTACTTC. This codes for CASEAVGETQYF. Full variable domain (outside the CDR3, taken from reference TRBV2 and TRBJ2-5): EPEVTQTPSHQVTQMGQEVILRCVPISNHLYFYWYRQILGQKVEFLVSFYNNEISEKSEIFDDQFSVERPDGSNFTLKIRSTKLEDSAMYFCASEAVGETQYFGPGTRLLVL.

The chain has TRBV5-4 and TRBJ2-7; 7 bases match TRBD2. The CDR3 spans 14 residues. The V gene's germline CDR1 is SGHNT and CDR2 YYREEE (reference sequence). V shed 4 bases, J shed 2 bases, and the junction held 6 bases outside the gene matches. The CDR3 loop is CASSGRTRPYEQYF. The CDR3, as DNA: TGTGCCAGCAGCGGGCGGACTAGACCCTACGAGCAGTACTTC.

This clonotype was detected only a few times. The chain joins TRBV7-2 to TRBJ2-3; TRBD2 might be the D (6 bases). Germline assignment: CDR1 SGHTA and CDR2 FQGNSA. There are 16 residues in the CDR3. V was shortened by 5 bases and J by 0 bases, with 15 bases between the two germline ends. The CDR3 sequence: CASSRGRRASTDTQYF. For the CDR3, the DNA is TGTGCCAGCAGCCGTGGAAGGAGGGCTAGCACAGATACGCAGTATTTT.

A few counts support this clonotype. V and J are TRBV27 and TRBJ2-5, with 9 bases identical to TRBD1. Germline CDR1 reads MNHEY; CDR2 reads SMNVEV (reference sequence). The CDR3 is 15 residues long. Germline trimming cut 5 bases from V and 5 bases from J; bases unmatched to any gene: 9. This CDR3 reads CASSKAGTGPETQYF. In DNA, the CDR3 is TGTGCCAGCAGTAAAGCCGGGACAGGGCCCGAGACCCAGTACTTC.

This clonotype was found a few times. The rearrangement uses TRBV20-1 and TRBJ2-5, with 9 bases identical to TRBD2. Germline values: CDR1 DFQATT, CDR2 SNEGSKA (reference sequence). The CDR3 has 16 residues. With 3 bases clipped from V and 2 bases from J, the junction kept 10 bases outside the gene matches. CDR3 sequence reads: CSASRGLALGQETQYF. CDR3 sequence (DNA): TGCAGTGCTAGTCGGGGACTAGCCCTCGGGCAAGAGACCCAGTACTTC.

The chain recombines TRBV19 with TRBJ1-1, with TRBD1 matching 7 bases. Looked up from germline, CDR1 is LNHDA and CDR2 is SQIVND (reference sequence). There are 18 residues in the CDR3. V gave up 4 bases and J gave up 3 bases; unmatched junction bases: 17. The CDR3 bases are TGTGCCAGTAGTAAACCCCGGACAGGTTTGTACCCGGACACTGAAGCTTTCTTT. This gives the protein CASSKPRTGLYPDTEAFF.

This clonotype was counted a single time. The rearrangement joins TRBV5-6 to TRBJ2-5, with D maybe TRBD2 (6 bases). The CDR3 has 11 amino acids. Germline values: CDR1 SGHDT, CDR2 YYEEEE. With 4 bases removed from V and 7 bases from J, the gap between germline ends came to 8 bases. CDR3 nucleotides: TGTGCCAGCAGCCTGGAGGGGACCCAGTACTTC. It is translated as CASSLEGTQYF.

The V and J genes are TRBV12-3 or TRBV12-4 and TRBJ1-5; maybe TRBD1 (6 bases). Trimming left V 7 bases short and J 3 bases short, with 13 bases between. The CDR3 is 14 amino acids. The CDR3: CASNLGGYNQPQHF. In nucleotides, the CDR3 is TGTGCCAGCAATCTGGGGGGCTACAATCAGCCCCAGCATTTT.

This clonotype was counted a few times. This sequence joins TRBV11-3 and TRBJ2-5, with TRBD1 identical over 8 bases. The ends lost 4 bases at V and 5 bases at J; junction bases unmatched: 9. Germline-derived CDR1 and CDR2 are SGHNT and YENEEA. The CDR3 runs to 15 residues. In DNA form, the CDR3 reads TGTGCCAGCAGCTCCGCCGGACAGGGAGCGGAGACCCAGTACTTC. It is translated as CASSSAGQGAETQYF.

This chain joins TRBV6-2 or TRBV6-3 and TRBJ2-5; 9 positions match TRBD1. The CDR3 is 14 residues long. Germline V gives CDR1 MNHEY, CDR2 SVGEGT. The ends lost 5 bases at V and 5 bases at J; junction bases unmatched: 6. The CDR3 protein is CASSTGQGKETQYF. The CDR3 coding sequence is TGTGCCAGCAGTACCGGACAGGGGAAGGAGACCCAGTACTTC.

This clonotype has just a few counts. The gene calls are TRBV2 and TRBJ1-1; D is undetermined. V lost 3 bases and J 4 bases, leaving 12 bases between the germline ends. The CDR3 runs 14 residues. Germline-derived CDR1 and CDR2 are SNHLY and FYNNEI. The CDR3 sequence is CASSEGRLFTEAFF. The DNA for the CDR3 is TGTGCCAGCAGTGAGGGCAGGCTCTTCACTGAAGCTTTCTTT.

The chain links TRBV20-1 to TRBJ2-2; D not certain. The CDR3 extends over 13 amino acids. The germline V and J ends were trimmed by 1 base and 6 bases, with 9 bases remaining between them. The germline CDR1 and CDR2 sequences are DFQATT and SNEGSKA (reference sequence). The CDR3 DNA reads TGCAGTGCTAGAGTGCGTCTGGCCGGGGAGCTGTTTTTT. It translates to CSARVRLAGELFF.

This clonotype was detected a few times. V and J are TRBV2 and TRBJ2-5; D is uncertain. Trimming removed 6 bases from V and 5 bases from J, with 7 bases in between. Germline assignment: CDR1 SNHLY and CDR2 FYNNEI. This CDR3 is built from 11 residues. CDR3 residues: CASSSKETQYF. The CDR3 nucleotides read TGTGCCAGCAGCTCAAAGGAGACCCAGTACTTC.

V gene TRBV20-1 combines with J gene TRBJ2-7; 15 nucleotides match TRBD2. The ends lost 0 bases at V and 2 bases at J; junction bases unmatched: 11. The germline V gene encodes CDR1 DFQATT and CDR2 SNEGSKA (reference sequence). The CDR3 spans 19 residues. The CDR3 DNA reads TGCAGTGCTAGAGATCGACGGACTAGCGGGAGGGCTAGGGCCTACGAGCAGTACTTC. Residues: CSARDRRTSGRARAYEQYF.

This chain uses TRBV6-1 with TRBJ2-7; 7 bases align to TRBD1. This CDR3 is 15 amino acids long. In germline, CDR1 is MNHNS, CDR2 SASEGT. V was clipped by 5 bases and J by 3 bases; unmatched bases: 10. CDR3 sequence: CASSIQGSAYYEQYF. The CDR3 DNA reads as TGTGCCAGCAGTATACAGGGGTCTGCCTACTACGAGCAGTACTTC.

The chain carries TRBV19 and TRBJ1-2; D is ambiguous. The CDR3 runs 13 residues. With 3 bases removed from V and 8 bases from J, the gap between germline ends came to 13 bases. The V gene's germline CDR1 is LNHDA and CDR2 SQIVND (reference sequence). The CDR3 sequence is CASSISRREGYTF. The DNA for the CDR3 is TGTGCCAGTAGTATTTCGCGTCGAGAGGGCTACACCTTC.

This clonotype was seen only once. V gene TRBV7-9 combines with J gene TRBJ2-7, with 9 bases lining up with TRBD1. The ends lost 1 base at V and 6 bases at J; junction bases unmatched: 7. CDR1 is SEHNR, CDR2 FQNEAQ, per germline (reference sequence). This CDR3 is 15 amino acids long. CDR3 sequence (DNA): TGTGCCAGCAGCTTAGTACAGGGGGCAATGCGCGAGCAGTACTTC. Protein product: CASSLVQGAMREQYF.

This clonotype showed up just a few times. The CDR3 nucleotides are TGTGCCAGCACACAGACAGGGCCTAATCAGCCCCAGCATTTT. Protein product: CASTQTGPNQPQHF. The chain has TRBV7-2 and TRBJ1-5; TRBD1 matches at 7 bases. With 7 bases clipped from V and 4 bases from J, the junction kept 7 bases outside the gene matches. The CDR3 covers 14 residues. The germline gives CDR1 SGHTA, CDR2 FQGNSA.

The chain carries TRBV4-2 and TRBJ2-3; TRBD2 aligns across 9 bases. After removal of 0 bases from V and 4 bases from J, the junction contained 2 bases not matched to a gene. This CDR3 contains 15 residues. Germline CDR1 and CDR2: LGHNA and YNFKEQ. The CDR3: CASSQEAGGPDTQYF. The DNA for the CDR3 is TGTGCCAGCAGCCAAGAGGCGGGAGGGCCAGATACGCAGTATTTT.

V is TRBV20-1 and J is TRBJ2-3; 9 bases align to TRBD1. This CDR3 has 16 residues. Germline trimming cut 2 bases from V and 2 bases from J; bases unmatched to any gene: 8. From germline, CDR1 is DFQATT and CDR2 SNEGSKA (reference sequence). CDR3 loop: CSARRGTGYPTDTQYF. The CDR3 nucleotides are TGCAGTGCTAGACGCGGGACAGGGTATCCCACAGATACGCAGTATTTT.